Listed here are 8 T cell receptor beta chains from one sample, sequenced in a study of CD8 T cells in ankylosing spondylitis. TCRdb re-called the 5' RACE reads through MiXCR, storing one row per CDR3 protein. The top ten clones hold about 1% of a sample with around 450,000 distinct CDR3 sequences, about 25% of them seen once. Study observations and caveats: Ankylosing spondylitis blood appeared to be characterized by a TCR beta motif of roughly eight highly homologous variants.

Antigens of these TCRs are unknown. Material: blood, either unsorted or a sorted T cell fraction (not recorded which). Receptor source: a male donor with ankylosing spondylitis.

The chain is built from TRBV13 and TRBJ2-1; D gene ambiguous. Germline V gives CDR1 PRHDT, CDR2 FYEKMQ (reference sequence). The CDR3 has 15 amino acids. Trimming pared 0 bases from V and 6 bases from J, leaving 12 bases between. The CDR3 sequence is CASSLGGPMGNEQFF. For the CDR3, the DNA is TGTGCCAGCAGCTTAGGAGGGCCGATGGGCAATGAGCAGTTCTTC.

The chain carries TRBV20-1 and TRBJ2-3; D uncertain. The V gene lost 4 bases and the J gene lost 1 base, with 9 bases spanning the gap. The CDR3 runs 13 residues. The germline CDR1 and CDR2 sequences are DFQATT and SNEGSKA (reference sequence). The CDR3 DNA follows: TGCAGTGCTATCCACGGCGGCACAGATACGCAGTATTTT. This encodes CSAIHGGTDTQYF.

The chain employs TRBV20-1 and TRBJ2-1; TRBD2 agrees at 15 bases. Germline V lookup: CDR1 DFQATT, CDR2 SNEGSKA (reference sequence). The CDR3 contains 16 residues. Trimming took 5 bases from V and 7 from J; bases not matched to a gene: 9. In nucleotides, the CDR3 is TGCAGTGCTCCACCAGCGGGGACTAGCGGGAGGAATGAGCAGTTCTTC. Translation gives CSAPPAGTSGRNEQFF.

The rearrangement uses TRBV12-3 or TRBV12-4 and TRBJ1-5, with unresolved D. The V end lost 1 base, the J end lost 2 bases, and 9 bases lay between the germline ends. The CDR3 consists of 15 residues. CDR3 region: CASSLGSIGNQPQHF. The CDR3 DNA reads as TGTGCCAGCAGTTTAGGAAGTATCGGCAATCAGCCCCAGCATTTT.

The CDR3 loop is CSARAQGATEETQYF. In DNA, the CDR3 is TGCAGTGCTAGGGCACAGGGGGCTACGGAAGAGACCCAGTACTTC. V gene TRBV20-1 combines with J gene TRBJ2-5, with 9 bases aligning to TRBD1. The J segment lost 3 bases and the V segment lost 3 bases, leaving 8 bases of the junction unmatched. The CDR3 consists of 15 residues. Germline CDR1 DFQATT, CDR2 SNEGSKA (reference sequence).

The chain recombines TRBV18 with TRBJ1-2; 9 bases map to TRBD1. The CDR3 is 16 residues long. After removal of 6 bases from V and 5 bases from J, the junction contained 13 bases not matched to a gene. The germline V gene has CDR1 KGHSH and CDR2 LQKENI. The CDR3 DNA follows: TGTGCCAGCTCCCCTAAGACACAGGGGGCCAGTTATGGCTACACCTTC. As protein: CASSPKTQGASYGYTF.

This clonotype has a handful of counts. The gene calls are TRBV5-1 and TRBJ2-3; D ambiguous. The CDR3 has 14 residues. Trimming took 5 bases from V and 2 from J, leaving 12 bases between them. Germline values: CDR1 SGHRS, CDR2 YFSETQ. The CDR3: CASRPGPHTDTQYF. The CDR3 bases are TGCGCCAGCAGGCCCGGGCCTCACACAGATACGCAGTATTTT. The full variable domain, with the rest looked up from reference TRBV5-1 and TRBJ2-3, is KAGVTQTPRYLIKTRGQQVTLSCSPISGHRSVSWYQQTPGQGLQFLFEYFSETQRNKGNFPGRFSGRQFSNSRSEMNVSTLELGDSALYLCASRPGPHTDTQYFGPGTRLTVL.

The genes are TRBV20-1 and TRBJ2-5; D may correspond to TRBD1 or TRBD2 (7 bases each). Trimming left V 3 bases short and J 4 bases short, with 15 bases between. CDR1 DFQATT and CDR2 SNEGSKA come from the germline V gene (reference sequence). The CDR3 extends over 14 amino acids. CDR3 loop: CSASPRGGIETQYF. CDR3 bases: TGCAGTGCTAGCCCCAGGGGGGGGATAGAGACCCAGTACTTC.